There are a few counts of the clone carrying this T cell receptor beta chain. Its target is not known. These data come from a study of cytomegalovirus exposure and HLA in healthy donors. Study-level information: Of around 410 genotyped donors, roughly 81% grouped in the Caucasian-associated ancestry cluster. The study, taken as a whole, reports: Both high specificity and high sensitivity reportedly marked the classifier's diagnosis of cytomegalovirus status. Earlier analysis looked at TCR beta V segments, and most were productive about 87% or about 30% of the time. V- and J-gene trimming of TCR beta was linked (in a later analysis) to a missense DCLRE1C variant.

The study ran its PCR with 60 Vbeta and 13 Jbeta primers. Clones were sequenced by immunoSEQ multiplex PCR, and TCRdb holds only the in-frame ones, with some missing. The data contain roughly 13,000 clones, around 58% of them singletons. Germline-derived CDR1 and CDR2 are GTSNPN and SVGIG (reference sequence). Trimming took 1 base from V and 4 from J, leaving 11 bases between them. CDR3 length: 14 amino acids. The sequence derives from a woman aged 45-65 years in good health and CMV-seropositive. The specimen was PBMCs. The V and J genes are TRBV30 and TRBJ2-1; possible D gene TRBD2, 6 bases. CDR3 region: CAWSAHAGYNEQFF. CDR3 in DNA: TGTGCCTGGAGTGCTCACGCGGGGTACAATGAGCAGTTCTTC.